Each of the 32 T cell receptor beta chains below was sequenced from the same sample in a study of blood T cell repertoires in COVID-19. The table came from immunoSEQ multiplex PCR; TCRdb's copy has only in-frame clones and leaves some out. Altogether hundreds of thousands of clones are present, about 73% being singletons, with the ten largest covering over 3%. Sequences were obtained from peripheral blood. The receptors were sampled from a woman older than 75 with acute or convalescent COVID-19.

This sequence joins TRBV29-1 and TRBJ1-1; D is perhaps TRBD1 (5 bases). V lost 3 bases and J lost 3, with 8 bases in between. Germline V gene data show CDR1 as SQVTM and CDR2 as ANQGSEA. This CDR3 comprises 12 residues. This CDR3 is CSVEEGYTEAFF. The CDR3 region has the DNA TGCAGCGTTGAGGAGGGGTACACTGAAGCTTTCTTT.

Of note for this clone: Other nucleotide sequences from this sample produce the same CDR3. The chain links TRBV9 to TRBJ2-1; D is possibly TRBD2 (6 bases). The CDR3 runs 15 residues. The germline V and J ends were trimmed by 0 bases and 1 base, with 8 bases remaining between them. Germline V gene data show CDR1 as SGDLS and CDR2 as YYNGEE. CDR3: CASSVVGTSYNEQFF. In nucleotides, the CDR3 is TGTGCCAGCAGCGTAGTCGGGACTTCCTACAATGAGCAGTTCTTC.

This clone came up a few times. The V gene is TRBV5-4, the J gene TRBJ2-2; the match to TRBD1 covers 12 bases. The CDR3 extends over 18 amino acids. V trimming: 1 base; J trimming: 4 bases; junction bases outside the gene matches: 8. CDR1 and CDR2 (germline): SGHNT, YYREEE (reference sequence). The CDR3 region has the DNA TGTGCCAGCAGCTTGAGGGGACAGGGGGCTAGTCGCACCGGGGAGCTGTTTTTT. This encodes CASSLRGQGASRTGELFF. The variable domain in full, completed from reference TRBV5-4 and TRBJ2-2, reads ETGVTQSPTHLIKTRGQQVTLRCSSQSGHNTVSWYQQALGQGPQFIFQYYREEENGRGNFPPRFSGLQFPNYSSELNVNALELDDSALYLCASSLRGQGASRTGELFFGEGSRLTVL.

This clone has a single count. The chain recombines TRBV5-1 with TRBJ1-6; a weak D match, TRBD1 (5 bases). Trimming took 0 bases from V and 8 from J, leaving 9 bases between them. Germline assignment: CDR1 SGHRS and CDR2 YFSETQ. The CDR3 runs to 14 residues. CDR3 in amino acids: CASSLDQGHSPLHF. The DNA of the CDR3 is TGCGCCAGCAGCTTGGACCAGGGTCATTCACCCCTCCACTTT.

V and J are TRBV11-2 and TRBJ2-5, with TRBD1 matching over 7 bases. CDR1 SGHAT and CDR2 FQNNGV come from the germline V gene. The V segment lost 5 bases and the J segment 7 bases; nucleotides outside the gene matches: 7. CDR3 length: 13 amino acids. CDR3 nucleotides: TGTGCCAGCAGCCCAAACAGGGGTGGGACCCAGTACTTC. Encoded protein: CASSPNRGGTQYF.

The chain links TRBV2 to TRBJ2-2; TRBD2 might be the D (7 bases). CDR3 length: 17 residues. Germline V gene data show CDR1 as SNHLY and CDR2 as FYNNEI. Trimming shortened V by 3 bases and J by 0 bases, and 14 bases separated the two germline ends. The CDR3 protein is CASSERGPGANTGELFF. The CDR3 nucleotides read TGTGCCAGCAGTGAGCGGGGGCCTGGCGCGAACACCGGGGAGCTGTTTTTT.

The chain carries TRBV3-1 (or the pseudogene TRBV3-2) and TRBJ1-2, with no clear D. The CDR3 covers 14 residues. Trimming pared 1 base from V and 7 bases from J, leaving 13 bases between. Germline V gene sequence: CDR1 LGHDT, CDR2 YNNKEL (reference sequence). The CDR3 here is CASSQVPEGSGYTF. CDR3 nucleotide sequence: TGTGCCAGCAGCCAAGTGCCAGAGGGTTCTGGCTACACCTTC.

This clone was picked up many times. The rearrangement uses TRBV4-1 and TRBJ2-2, with a tentative D call TRBD1 (7 bases). This CDR3 is 18 amino acids long. Germline V lookup: CDR1 MGHRA, CDR2 YSYEKL. The ends were cut back, 2 bases at V and 2 bases at J, with 18 bases in the middle. CDR3 loop: CASSQIPRGTVNTGELFF. For the CDR3, the DNA is TGCGCCAGCAGCCAAATCCCACGGGGGACAGTTAACACCGGGGAGCTGTTTTTT.

This chain connects TRBV30 to TRBJ1-1; D gene unclear. The CDR3 sequence is 14 residues long. The germline V and J ends were trimmed by 1 base and 5 bases, with 14 bases remaining between them. Per germline, CDR1 GTSNPN and CDR2 SVGIG (reference sequence). DNA of the CDR3: TGTGCCTGGAGTGGGGCAGGTCGCGGGACTGAAGCTTTCTTT. Translated: CAWSGAGRGTEAFF.

The chain combines TRBV5-6 with TRBJ2-3; 11 positions agree with TRBD1. V shed 4 bases and J 5 bases; nucleotides not matched to a gene: 12. CDR1 SGHDT and CDR2 YYEEEE come from the germline V gene. This CDR3 has 17 amino acids. CDR3 coding DNA: TGTGCCAGCAGCCCATACCAGGACAGGGGGCAGGGAGATACGCAGTATTTT. Translated: CASSPYQDRGQGDTQYF. The full variable domain, its missing parts supplied by reference TRBV5-6 and TRBJ2-3, is DAGVTQSPTHLIKTRGQQVTLRCSPKSGHDTVSWYQQALGQGPQFIFQYYEEEERQRGNFPDRFSGHQFPNYSSELNVNALLLGDSALYLCASSPYQDRGQGDTQYFGPGTRLTVL.

This clone was observed a few times. The chain links TRBV19 to TRBJ1-6, with 7 bases that match TRBD1. With 5 bases clipped from V and 4 bases from J, the junction kept 11 bases outside the gene matches. Germline V gene sequence: CDR1 LNHDA, CDR2 SQIVND (reference sequence). This CDR3 has 17 residues. The CDR3 DNA follows: TGTGCCAGTAGTTTAAAGGGGGCCGACGCGTATAATTCACCCCTCCACTTT. Amino acid sequence: CASSLKGADAYNSPLHF.

This clone was found once. The genes are TRBV7-3 and TRBJ2-5; D remains ambiguous. V lost 1 base to trimming and J lost 0 bases, with 6 bases between them. The CDR3 totals 14 residues. Germline values: CDR1 SGHTA, CDR2 FQGTGA. CDR3 amino acids: CASSLSGYQETQYF. The CDR3 nucleotides read TGTGCCAGCAGCTTAAGCGGATACCAAGAGACCCAGTACTTC.

This rearrangement joins TRBV4-1 to TRBJ2-5; the match to TRBD1 covers 7 bases. J gave up 2 bases and V 2 bases, and 5 bases lay outside the gene matches. Germline V CDR1 and CDR2: MGHRA, YSYEKL. This CDR3 spans 15 amino acids. CDR3 loop: CASSQPGTAQETQYF. CDR3 in DNA: TGCGCCAGCAGCCAACCCGGGACAGCTCAAGAGACCCAGTACTTC.

This sequence joins TRBV7-9 and TRBJ2-2; 7 bases line up with TRBD1. The V gene's germline CDR1 is SEHNR and CDR2 FQNEAQ (reference sequence). The CDR3 runs to 14 residues. The J segment lost 4 bases and the V segment lost 7 bases, leaving 6 bases of the junction unmatched. CDR3: CASTKGAPTGELFF. The CDR3 DNA is TGTGCCAGCACCAAGGGGGCGCCCACCGGGGAGCTGTTTTTT.

J is TRBJ2-2 and V is TRBV5-1; D perhaps matches TRBD1 (6 bases). The length of the CDR3 is 14 residues. In germline, CDR1 is SGHRS, CDR2 YFSETQ. Trimming stripped 6 bases from V and 6 bases from J, with 15 bases between. This chain's CDR3 is CASTKDSSPGELFF. The DNA of the CDR3 is TGCGCCAGCACCAAGGACAGTAGCCCCGGGGAGCTGTTTTTT.

The V gene is TRBV5-5, the J gene TRBJ1-6; D is uncertain. V shed 2 bases and J shed 7 bases, with 22 bases lying between them. This CDR3 is 18 amino acids long. CDR1 and CDR2 (germline): SGHKS, YYEKEE (reference sequence). CDR3 region: CASSFAVGHGGRNSPLHF. The CDR3 DNA sequence: TGTGCCAGCAGCTTCGCGGTTGGGCACGGAGGCCGGAATTCACCCCTCCACTTT. The whole variable domain, remainder taken from reference TRBV5-5 and TRBJ1-6, is DAGVTQSPTHLIKTRGQQVTLRCSPISGHKSVSWYQQVLGQGPQFIFQYYEKEERGRGNFPDRFSARQFPNYSSELNVNALLLGDSALYLCASSFAVGHGGRNSPLHFGNGTRLTVT.

CDR3 protein: CASSRTRDTDTQYF. In DNA, the CDR3 is TGTGCCAGCAGCCGAACTAGAGACACAGATACGCAGTATTTT. The chain recombines TRBV3-1 (or the pseudogene TRBV3-2) with TRBJ2-3; possible D gene TRBD2, 5 bases. The CDR3 extends over 14 amino acids. In germline, CDR1 is LGHDT, CDR2 YNNKEL (reference sequence). Trimming stripped 4 bases from V and 2 bases from J, with 10 bases between.

The J gene is TRBJ2-5, the V gene TRBV6-5; TRBD2 matches 9 bases. The CDR3 is made up of 16 amino acids. The junction had 6 bases not matched to a gene; V was cut back by 0 bases and J by 4 bases. Germline CDR1 is MNHEY and CDR2 is SVGAGI. The DNA for the CDR3 is TGTGCCAGCAGTTACTCGGGTAGCGGGAGTAGAGAGACCCAGTACTTC. Protein: CASSYSGSGSRETQYF.

The rearrangement uses TRBV5-1 and TRBJ1-1; TRBD1 agrees at 7 bases. V was pared by 4 bases and J by 4 bases, with 10 bases of the junction left unmatched. This CDR3 is built from 15 residues. Germline loops: CDR1 SGHRS, CDR2 YFSETQ. This CDR3 reads CASSVTGETGTEAFF. CDR3 sequence (DNA): TGCGCCAGCAGCGTCACAGGGGAGACGGGCACTGAAGCTTTCTTT.

This chain joins TRBV18 and TRBJ1-1; D is unclear. Germline V gene data show CDR1 as KGHSH and CDR2 as LQKENI. V lost 5 bases and J lost 8, with 12 bases in between. This CDR3 has 12 residues. The CDR3 reads CASSSRREEAFF. CDR3 nucleotide sequence: TGTGCCAGCTCATCCCGACGGGAGGAAGCTTTCTTT.

This clone was observed a few times. The chain carries TRBV7-9 and TRBJ1-2, with 8 bases aligning to TRBD1. The CDR3 loop spans 15 amino acids. The V segment lost 6 bases and the J segment 2 bases; nucleotides outside the gene matches: 8. Germline lookup yields CDR1 SEHNR and CDR2 FQNEAQ (reference sequence). The CDR3 reads CASSNSGGGNYGYTF. In DNA form, the CDR3 reads TGTGCCAGCAGTAATTCAGGGGGCGGGAACTATGGCTACACCTTC. The full variable domain, completed using reference TRBV7-9 and TRBJ1-2, is DTGVSQNPRHKITKRGQNVTFRCDPISEHNRLYWYRQTLGQGPEFLTYFQNEAQLEKSRLLSDRFSAERPKGSFSTLEIQRTEQGDSAMYLCASSNSGGGNYGYTFGSGTRLTVV.

This clone was seen once. V usage is TRBV3-1 (or the pseudogene TRBV3-2) and J usage is TRBJ1-2; D is unresolved. The V gene lost 3 bases and the J gene lost 8 bases, with 10 bases spanning the gap. This CDR3 has 12 amino acids. Germline V gives CDR1 LGHDT, CDR2 YNNKEL (reference sequence). The CDR3 nucleotides read TGTGCCAGCAGCCACCTATCGGGGGGCTACACCTTC. The encoded protein is CASSHLSGGYTF.

This clone was picked up a small number of times. Other DNA sequences in the same sample also yield this CDR3. This chain uses TRBV18 with TRBJ1-1; D is uncertain. V shed 2 bases and J shed 0 bases, with 4 bases lying between them. This CDR3 comprises 13 residues. Germline V gene lookup returns CDR1 KGHSH and CDR2 LQKENI. The DNA for the CDR3 is TGTGCCAGCTCACCATCCATGAACACTGAAGCTTTCTTT. This gives the protein CASSPSMNTEAFF. The full variable domain, in which reference TRBV18 and TRBJ1-1 provide the parts outside the CDR3, is NAGVMQNPRHLVRRRGQEARLRCSPMKGHSHVYWYRQLPEEGLKFMVYLQKENIIDESGMPKERFSAEFPKEGPSILRIQQVVRGDSAAYFCASSPSMNTEAFFGQGTRLTVV.

V gene TRBV6-1 combines with J gene TRBJ1-3; no clear D gene. The germline V and J ends were trimmed by 3 bases and 1 base, with 13 bases remaining between them. Germline V gene sequence: CDR1 MNHNS, CDR2 SASEGT. The CDR3 loop spans 16 amino acids. CDR3 region: CASSEPRGLSGNTIYF. The CDR3 DNA reads TGTGCCAGCAGTGAGCCCAGAGGGTTATCTGGAAACACCATATATTTT.

The chain combines TRBV19 with TRBJ2-5; TRBD1 agrees at 7 bases. Germline V gene data show CDR1 as LNHDA and CDR2 as SQIVND (reference sequence). The CDR3 is 15 residues long. V shed 2 bases, J shed 5 bases, and the junction held 8 bases outside the gene matches. The CDR3 bases are TGTGCCAGTAGTATAATTGGGACAGATGTCGAGACCCAGTACTTC. As protein: CASSIIGTDVETQYF.

This chain connects TRBV7-9 to TRBJ2-1, with 8 nucleotides matching TRBD2. This CDR3 comprises 15 residues. Germline CDR1 and CDR2: SEHNR and FQNEAQ (reference sequence). V dropped 3 bases and J dropped 6; count of bases not matched to a gene: 7. DNA for the CDR3: TGTGCCAGCAGCTTTAGCGGGAAAGGCGCCAATGAGCAGTTCTTC. The encoded protein is CASSFSGKGANEQFF.

This chain uses TRBV3-1 (or the pseudogene TRBV3-2) with TRBJ1-4; tentative D call: TRBD1 (6 bases). V lost 2 bases and J lost 5, with 15 bases in between. CDR1 is LGHDT and CDR2 is YNNKEL in the germline V gene (reference sequence). The CDR3 is 16 residues long. The CDR3 nucleotides read TGTGCCAGCAGCCAATACGGGGGGCGATTAAATGAAAAACTGTTTTTT. It codes for CASSQYGGRLNEKLFF.

This chain connects TRBV7-2 to TRBJ2-7, with 7 bases fitting TRBD1. This CDR3 is 15 amino acids long. Trimming at V came to 3 bases and at J to 4 bases, leaving 9 bases not matched to a gene. Germline values: CDR1 SGHTA, CDR2 FQGNSA. This CDR3 is CASSFLGQPSYEQYF. In DNA, the CDR3 is TGTGCCAGCAGCTTTCTGGGACAGCCCTCATACGAGCAGTACTTC.

The chain joins TRBV7-9 to TRBJ2-3; a weak D match, TRBD2 (5 bases). Germline values: CDR1 SEHNR, CDR2 FQNEAQ (reference sequence). CDR3 length equals 15 residues. V shed 1 base and J shed 0 bases, with 8 bases lying between them. DNA for the CDR3: TGTGCCAGCAGCTTAGTGGGAGCTAGCACAGATACGCAGTATTTT. It specifies CASSLVGASTDTQYF.

The V and J genes are TRBV5-4 and TRBJ2-1; 7 bases are a match to TRBD1. This CDR3 is built from 19 residues. Germline trimming cut 0 bases from V and 0 bases from J; bases unmatched to any gene: 12. Germline CDR1 and CDR2: SGHNT and YYREEE (reference sequence). CDR3 sequence: CASSLGEGGSPASYNEQFF. CDR3 DNA sequence: TGTGCCAGCAGCTTGGGCGAAGGGGGCTCACCCGCCTCCTACAATGAGCAGTTCTTC.

The gene calls are TRBV19 and TRBJ1-3, with unresolved D. The CDR3 runs to 16 residues. Germline CDR1 and CDR2: LNHDA and SQIVND (reference sequence). The V and J ends lost 3 bases and 0 bases respectively, with 12 bases between them. The CDR3 sequence: CASSIRGGISGNTIYF. The CDR3 DNA is TGTGCCAGTAGTATCCGCGGAGGAATCTCTGGAAACACCATATATTTT. Full variable domain (missing parts from reference TRBV19 and TRBJ1-3): DGGITQSPKYLFRKEGQNVTLSCEQNLNHDAMYWYRQDPGQGLRLIYYSQIVNDFQKGDIAEGYSVSREKKESFPLTVTSAQKNPTAFYLCASSIRGGISGNTIYFGEGSWLTVV.

The chain combines TRBV5-1 with TRBJ2-2, with 11 bases fitting TRBD1. The J segment lost 7 bases and the V segment lost 1 base, leaving 9 bases of the junction unmatched. Germline V gene sequence: CDR1 SGHRS, CDR2 YFSETQ. The CDR3 covers 17 residues. The CDR3 loop is CASSLRVGTGGNGELFF. The CDR3 nucleotides read TGCGCCAGCAGCTTGAGAGTCGGGACAGGGGGAAACGGGGAGCTGTTTTTT.